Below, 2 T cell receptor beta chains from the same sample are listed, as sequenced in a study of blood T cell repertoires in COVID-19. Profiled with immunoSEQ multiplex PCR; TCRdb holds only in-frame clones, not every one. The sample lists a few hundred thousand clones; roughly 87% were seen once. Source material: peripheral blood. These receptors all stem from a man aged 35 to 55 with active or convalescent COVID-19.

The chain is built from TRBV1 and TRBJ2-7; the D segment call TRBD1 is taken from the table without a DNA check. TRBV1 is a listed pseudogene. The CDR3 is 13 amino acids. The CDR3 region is CTSRGQGVYEQYF. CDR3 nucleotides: TGCACCAGCAGAGGACAGGGGGTCTACGAGCAGTACTTC.

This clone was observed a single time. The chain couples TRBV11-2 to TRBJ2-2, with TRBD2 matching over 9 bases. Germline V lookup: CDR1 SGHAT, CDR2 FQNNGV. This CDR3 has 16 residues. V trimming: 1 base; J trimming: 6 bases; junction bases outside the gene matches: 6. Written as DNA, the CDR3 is TGTGCCAGCAGCTTAGCGTCCGGGACTAGCCCCGGGGAGCTGTTTTTT. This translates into CASSLASGTSPGELFF.